Given below is one T cell receptor beta chain in context. Its cognate antigen is unknown. With 4 bases removed from V and 3 bases from J, the gap between germline ends came to 13 bases. This CDR3 contains 16 residues. Germline V CDR1 and CDR2: MNHEY, SVGAGI. No infections or other immune events were documented during collection. The data were produced by immunoSEQ multiplex PCR, yet TCRdb's version contains in-frame clones alone and is incomplete. The top ten hold 3% to 4% of the sample, which has some 76,000 clones, 90% seen once. This sample was taken from a study of identifying expanded T cells in peripheral blood. Regarding the study as a whole: About 1.3 clones differed between technical replicates, versus approximately 17 and 20 over time. Across healthy donors, higher total template counts meant significantly greater approximately two-week count variance.

The sample taken for sequencing was blood. The V and J genes are TRBV6-5 and TRBJ1-6; D is ambiguous. The sequence was collected from a person between 18 and 70 years old in good health. CDR3 DNA: TGTGCCAGCAGTTCGAAGCAGGCCGACTATAATTCACCCCTCCACTTT. Its translation is CASSSKQADYNSPLHF.